The 7 T cell receptor beta chains below come from one sample, sequenced in a study of CD8+ T cells in alopecia areata (dated 2018 in TCRdb). The time point label here, explained by the study, means: baseline before oral tofacitinib. The library relied on the immunoSEQ multiplex PCR assay. For TCR sequencing, RNA was extracted from every sample and reverse transcribed into cDNA to serve as template. Held by TCRdb, this immuneACCESS table contains in-frame sequences only and omits some clones. Under half of the omission traces to an unresolved V gene where checked; the cause of the rest is unknown. In all, the sample holds roughly 75,000 clones, and roughly 61% of those were seen once. The top ten clones comprise approximately 15% of the sample. The material was CD8+ T cells sorted from blood, obtained at week 0. Receptor source: a human donor with alopecia areata.

V and J are TRBV2 and TRBJ1-5, with TRBD1 as a possible D gene (5 bases). The CDR3 runs 15 residues. Per the germline V gene, CDR1 is SNHLY and CDR2 is FYNNEI. The V end was cut by 7 bases, the J end by 0 bases, with 13 bases between. The CDR3 DNA reads as TGTGCCAGCACCTGGGGACGGGATAGCAATCAGCCCCAGCATTTT. Translation gives CASTWGRDSNQPQHF.

CDR3 in amino acids: CASSQDHREKETQYF. CDR3 DNA sequence: TGCGCCAGCAGCCAAGATCACAGGGAAAAAGAGACCCAGTACTTC. This chain links TRBV4-1 with TRBJ2-5, with TRBD1 as a possible D gene (6 bases). There are 15 residues in the CDR3. Deletions cut 0 bases from V and 3 bases from J, with 11 bases between. Germline lookup yields CDR1 MGHRA and CDR2 YSYEKL.

V is TRBV2 and J is TRBJ2-7; 12 nucleotides match TRBD2. The CDR3 covers 14 residues. Trimming cost V 9 bases and J 2 bases; bases outside gene matches: 5. The V gene's germline CDR1 is SNHLY and CDR2 FYNNEI. CDR3 coding DNA: TGTGCCAGAGGGACTAGCGGGCCGACCTACGAGCAGTACTTC. It is translated as CARGTSGPTYEQYF.

The chain uses TRBV29-1 and TRBJ2-1; tentative D call: TRBD1 (5 bases). The CDR3 sequence is 14 residues long. Trimming removed 6 bases at V and 2 bases at J, with 14 bases between. CDR1 and CDR2 from the germline V gene are SQVTM and ANQGSEA. The CDR3 loop reads CSVLDWGTYNEQFF. The CDR3 DNA is TGCAGCGTCCTCGACTGGGGCACCTACAATGAGCAGTTCTTC.

This clone was detected a few times. The chain combines TRBV29-1 with TRBJ2-5, with D tentatively TRBD2 (8 bases). The V end was cut by 2 bases, the J end by 3 bases, with 19 bases between. The CDR3 is 16 amino acids. Germline loops: CDR1 SQVTM, CDR2 ANQGSEA. CDR3 in amino acids: CSVEFPGGGEKETQYF. CDR3 DNA sequence: TGCAGCGTTGAATTCCCGGGAGGGGGCGAAAAAGAGACCCAGTACTTC.

The rearrangement uses TRBV29-1 and TRBJ2-3; D gene uncertain. The V and J ends lost 2 bases and 5 bases respectively, with 17 bases between them. Looked up from germline, CDR1 is SQVTM and CDR2 is ANQGSEA. This CDR3 contains 15 residues. CDR3: CSVEKAPSGGDTQYF. Written as DNA, the CDR3 is TGCAGCGTTGAAAAGGCTCCTTCGGGTGGAGATACGCAGTATTTT.

The rearrangement joins TRBV9 to TRBJ2-3; either TRBD1 or TRBD2 may supply D (7 bases each). The V end lost 3 bases, the J end lost 3 bases, and 14 bases lay between the germline ends. The CDR3 consists of 15 residues. Germline lookup yields CDR1 SGDLS and CDR2 YYNGEE. The CDR3 protein is CASSDRGGVTDTQYF. CDR3 nucleotides: TGTGCCAGCAGCGACAGGGGAGGGGTTACAGATACGCAGTATTTT.